The 2 T cell receptor beta chains in this list originate from one sample, sequenced in a study of vaccination effects on CD4 cells after COVID-19 (dated by TCRdb to the early 2020s). These receptors have no identified antigens. In the ViraFEST assay, PBMC were stimulated with viral peptide pools, and TCR sequencing was then used to find antigen-specific CD4+ T cell clonotypes based on their expansion. After about 9 days of culture, CD4+ T cells were isolated with the EasySep CD4+ T cell isolation kit. None of the healthy vaccine recipients had a prior SARS-CoV-2 infection, which was confirmed by nucleocapsid antibody tests that came back negative both before and after vaccination. The library relied on the immunoSEQ multiplex PCR assay. Held by TCRdb, this immuneACCESS table contains in-frame sequences only and omits some clones. Under half of the omission traces to an unresolved V gene where checked; the cause of the rest is unknown. The sample table contains about 38,000 clones; only one count was recorded for around 67% of them. The ten largest clones take up around 21% of the sample.

Sequencing was performed on CD4+ T cells from PBMCs cultured with SARS-CoV-2 spike peptides, taken before COVID-19 vaccination. Interpreted using the paper, the cell subset or site label stands for: SARS-CoV-2 spike overlapping peptide pool stimulation. These receptors came from a human donor who received a COVID-19 vaccine.

This clone came up once. The chain links TRBV10-3 to TRBJ2-2; 9 bases agree with TRBD1. V dropped 4 bases and J dropped 1; count of bases not matched to a gene: 4. The CDR3 consists of 16 residues. Germline V CDR1 and CDR2: ENHRY, SYGVKD. CDR3 DNA: TGTGCCATCAGTGGATCGACAGGGGGGAACACCGGGGAGCTGTTTTTT. Translation: CAISGSTGGNTGELFF.

The chain recombines TRBV28 with TRBJ2-1; 9 bases align to TRBD2. Germline CDR1 and CDR2: MDHEN and SYDVKM. The CDR3 consists of 16 residues. The V and J ends lost 5 bases and 4 bases, in that order; junction bases with no gene match: 9. CDR3 nucleotides: TGTGCCAGCAGTCGCCCAGGACTAGCGTCTTACAATGAGCAGTTCTTC. It translates to CASSRPGLASYNEQFF.